This T cell receptor beta chain was sequenced during a study of T cells after yellow fever vaccination (dated by TCRdb to about 2019). As for the study more broadly: The SMART-Seq v4 Ultra Low Input RNA kit was used to prepare libraries from fractions with low cell numbers. Bulk TCR alpha and beta repertoires were sequenced longitudinally to track T-cell clones before and after primary and booster YFV17D yellow fever vaccination. Two healthy male donors made up the cohort, one aged 18 to 30 years and the other aged 30 to 40 years. Blood was drawn at multiple timepoints before and after primary and secondary immunization, with bulk PBMC replicates and cell subsets isolated.

Results the study describes overall, beyond this receptor: A small share of clonotypes was detected in both CD4 and CD8 compartments, with the overlap likely arising from convergent recombination. Because only a couple of donors were included in the study, the extent to which the findings can be generalized is limited. Compared with the primary T-cell response, the secondary T-cell response was faster but weaker, reaching its peak on day 5 rather than on day 15. Because abundant contaminating clonotypes from the bulk population could be contained in FACS-sorted repertoires, computational filtering was required. Most clones expanded after primary vaccination (almost 97% of CD4 and roughly 90% of CD8) were re-detected after the booster, suggesting that broad memory maintenance occurred.

TCR cDNA was synthesized by 5'RACE template switching, which introduced a universal primer site and unique molecular identifiers. Priming for cDNA synthesis came from both the TCR alpha and TCR beta constant segments. Two PCR steps were used to amplify libraries, with sample barcodes and sequencing adapters being added in the second step. Sequencing of libraries was performed on Illumina HiSeq 2500 (2x100 bp) or NovaSeq (2x150 bp). Concerning the study's data processing: Demultiplexing of reads and collapsing into UMI consensus sequences were performed with MIGEC, and V(D)J alignment was carried out with MiXCR. Vaccine-responding clonotypes were identified with edgeR using replicate PBMC samples, with FDR below 0.01 and a log2 fold change above 5 up to day 15 being required. Each bulk clonotype received a CD4 or CD8 identity based on whether the sequenced CD4 or CD8 repertoire contained that clonotype at higher abundance. The public reads were run again by TCRdb, first through fastp at Q25 and then through MiXCR, and only productive beta chains were kept. CDR3 protein sequences are deduplicated, and each keeps its most common genes and DNA. What appears here as the V and J calls and clone size reflects TCRdb's work, not the paper's. The sample contains approximately 350,000 distinct CDR3 sequences, around 10% of them found a single time. The biggest ten clones account for about 17% of the sample.

Per the publication, the treatment or condition label means: live attenuated yellow fever vaccine strain. At each blood-draw timepoint, two biological replicates of bulk PBMCs were collected. PBMCs were isolated from peripheral blood using a standard Ficoll-Paque protocol. TriZol was used to extract RNA from bulk PBMCs, CD4 and CD8 fractions, and dextramer-positive and dextramer-negative fractions. At the junction V is shortened by 4 bases and J by 9 bases, with 17 bases in between. From a lookup of the germline V gene, CDR1 and CDR2 are SQVTM and ANQGSEA. The CDR3 sequence holds 13 residues, the cysteine and phenylalanine included. Only the CDR3 region is kept as DNA, spanning 39 bases read in frame from base 1. As concerns this clonotype: What antigen it recognizes has not been identified. Qualities for individual bases were not recorded, and no much larger clone is one base off.

The receptor comes from a man between 18 and 35 years old who received the YFV17D yellow fever vaccine. This receptor chain uses TRBV29-1 and TRBJ2-3; TRBD2 might be the D gene, on 6 matching bases. The sequencing used PBMCs, collected on the day of the first yellow fever vaccination. The CDR3 loop reads CSVGRGLGSTQYF. The DNA sequence reads TGCAGCGTTGGGCGGGGCCTCGGGTCGACGCAGTATTTT.